This is a list of T cell receptor beta chains from one sample in a study of a mutant IDH1 vaccine in newly diagnosed glioma. Clones were read by immunoSEQ multiplex PCR, and TCRdb kept only the in-frame ones, dropping some. The profile shows tens of thousands of clones, 81% of them singletons. The antigens these receptors bind are not known. Here the sequenced sample was PBMCs, taken from a glioma patient whose treatment included an IDH1 peptide vaccine. The receptors here all came from a man aged 35-49 years with glioma. Both conserved end residues are part of each CDR3. A D gene is named only where the DNA matches it firmly. Where a row states a size, it is once, few, many or the class of an expanded clone; other rows omit it.

NA,TRBJ2-7,TRBV13,NA,CASEFLVVGGRNEQYF,TGTGCCAGCGAATTTTTGGTTGTTGGGGGGAGGAACGAGCAGTACTTC
NA,TRBJ2-5,TRBV7-9,NA,CASSLWETQYF,TGTGCCAGCAGCTTGTGGGAGACCCAGTACTTC
TRBD1,TRBJ1-2,TRBV6-4,NA,CASRGTGPYYGYTF,TGTGCCAGCAGAGGGACAGGGCCGTACTATGGCTACACCTTC
NA,TRBJ1-2,TRBV6-6,NA,CASSYSMGQEWGYTF,TGTGCCAGCAGTTACTCGATGGGCCAAGAGTGGGGCTACACCTTC
NA,TRBJ1-1,TRBV7-2,few,CATLGEGTEAFF,TGTGCCACTTTAGGGGAGGGCACTGAAGCTTTCTTT
NA,TRBJ2-2,TRBV15,few,CATSTVGELFF,TGTGCCACCAGCACCGTCGGGGAGCTGTTTTTT
NA,TRBJ2-2,TRBV6-5,NA,CASRTDSSHTGELFF,TGTGCCAGCAGAACGGACAGCAGTCACACCGGGGAGCTGTTTTTT
NA,TRBJ2-1,TRBV7-9,NA,CASSLGSSYNEQFF,TGTGCCAGCAGCTTAGGGAGCTCCTACAATGAGCAGTTCTTC
TRBD1,TRBJ1-2,TRBV5-4,NA,CASSGTGVDGYTF,TGTGCCAGCAGCGGAACAGGGGTCGATGGCTACACCTTC
NA,TRBJ2-5,TRBV7-9,NA,CASSPDLKETQYF,TGTGCCAGCAGCCCGGACCTAAAAGAGACCCAGTACTTC
NA,TRBJ1-1,TRBV4-1,NA,CASSHLDSAEAFF,TGCGCCAGCAGCCACCTCGACAGTGCGGAAGCTTTCTTT
NA,TRBJ2-7,TRBV6-1,NA,CASSELQGTGSEQYF,TGTGCCAGCAGTGAATTACAGGGAACGGGTTCTGAGCAGTACTTC
NA,TRBJ1-1,TRBV7-2,NA,CASSRRALYTEAFF,TGTGCCAGCAGCCGCCGGGCACTATACACTGAAGCTTTCTTT
NA,TRBJ1-2,TRBV30,NA,CAWSVNRAIYGYTF,TGTGCCTGGAGTGTAAATAGGGCGATCTATGGCTACACCTTC
TRBD2,TRBJ2-1,TRBV14,NA,CASSQDRLAGGFINEQFF,TGTGCCAGCAGCCAAGATCGGCTAGCGGGGGGATTTATCAATGAGCAGTTCTTC
TRBD1,TRBJ2-3,TRBV6-4,NA,CASSPGTGDTDTQYF,TGTGCCAGCAGTCCCGGGACAGGGGACACAGATACGCAGTATTTT
NA,TRBJ2-3,TRBV7-8,NA,CASSLLDRSDQYF,TGTGCCAGCAGCTTACTAGACAGGTCGGACCAGTATTTT
NA,TRBJ2-3,TRBV5-4,NA,CASSLASTDTQYF,TGTGCCAGCAGCTTGGCCAGCACAGATACGCAGTATTTT
NA,TRBJ2-6,TRBV12-1,NA,CASSLGQSRANVLTF,TGTGCCAGCAGCTTAGGACAAAGTCGGGCCAACGTCCTGACTTTC
NA,TRBJ2-5,TRBV7-2,NA,CASSPGGLPAGETQYF,TGTGCCAGCAGCCCGGGCGGACTCCCCGCTGGGGAGACCCAGTACTTC
NA,TRBJ1-5,TRBV28,NA,CASNLLGGQPQHF,TGTGCCAGCAACCTCTTGGGGGGACAGCCCCAGCATTTT
NA,TRBJ2-7,TRBV12-2,NA,CASRLEGSCTYEQYF,TGTGCAAGTCGCTTAGAGGGTAGCTGCACCTACGAGCAGTACTTC
NA,TRBJ1-1,TRBV5-5,NA,CASSLVWHLNTEAFF,TGTGCCAGCAGCTTGGTATGGCACTTGAACACTGAAGCTTTCTTT
TRBD2,TRBJ2-1,TRBV7-8,NA,CASSLAIGQGTSGSRYEQFF,TGTGCCAGCAGCTTAGCGATAGGTCAGGGGACTAGCGGGAGTCGTTATGAGCAGTTCTTC
TRBD1,TRBJ1-6,TRBV11-2,once,CASSFFPGQYNSPLHF,TGTGCCAGCAGCTTTTTTCCGGGACAGTATAATTCACCCCTCCACTTT
TRBD1,TRBJ1-1,TRBV5-4,NA,CASSVDRGEAFF,TGTGCCAGCAGCGTAGACAGGGGAGAAGCTTTCTTT
NA,TRBJ2-7,TRBV11-3,NA,CASSLNPKDEQYF,TGTGCCAGCAGCTTAAATCCCAAGGACGAGCAGTACTTC
TRBD2,TRBJ2-5,TRBV15,NA,CATRRRTWGGSETQYF,TGTGCCACCAGGAGGCGAACTTGGGGGGGGTCTGAGACCCAGTACTTC